These 10 T cell receptor beta chains share one sample of origin, sequenced in a study of T-cell memory formation after mild COVID-19 (dated by TCRdb to the early 2020s). Library method: 5' RACE. TCRdb names Illumina NovaSeq 6000 as the instrument used. TCRdb trimmed public reads at Q25 via fastp, called clones via MiXCR and kept in-frame beta chains. Records with the same CDR3 protein are collapsed into one entry carrying the most frequent genes and DNA. In all, the sample holds some 450,000 distinct CDR3 sequences, and 20% of those were seen once. The ten largest clones add up to about 8.8% of the sample. Sample: PBMCs or a T cell subset sorted from them (not recorded which). These TCRs come from an adult woman who had mild COVID-19 (a few samples of this study predate the infection). The sample titles of this study are shuffled in the database, so cell type and time point are left out; the donor was told from shared clones.

The V and J genes are TRBV4-2 and TRBJ2-1; TRBD2 aligns across 7 bases. The CDR3 totals 15 residues. The J segment lost 7 bases and the V segment lost 0 bases, leaving 6 bases of the junction unmatched. Germline V gene sequence: CDR1 LGHNA, CDR2 YNFKEQ. The chain's CDR3 is CASSQDAGVQNEQFF. The DNA of the CDR3 is TGTGCCAGCAGCCAAGATGCGGGAGTCCAAAATGAGCAGTTCTTC.

CDR3 DNA: TGTGCCAGCGGTCCTAGGACAGGGGGAGGTGAGCAGTTCTTC. It encodes CASGPRTGGGEQFF. The rearrangement uses TRBV7-2 and TRBJ2-1, with 10 positions matching TRBD1. Germline V lookup: CDR1 SGHTA, CDR2 FQGNSA. The V and J ends lost 8 bases and 9 bases, in that order; junction bases with no gene match: 10. The CDR3 loop spans 14 amino acids.

The V call is TRBV6-2 or TRBV6-3, the J call TRBJ2-1, with TRBD2 as a possible D gene (6 bases). CDR1 MNHEY and CDR2 SVGEGT come from the germline V gene. The CDR3 has 17 amino acids. Trimming removed 6 bases at V and 7 bases at J, with 25 bases between. The CDR3 nucleotides are TGTGCCAGCAGCCTCGGACGGCACCGGGACGCGGGGAATGAGCAGTTCTTC. Amino acid sequence: CASSLGRHRDAGNEQFF.

The CDR3 nucleotides read TGTGCCAGCAGCCCCGGACTAGTGATGTCCCAGTACTTC. It specifies CASSPGLVMSQYF. The chain couples TRBV6-2 or TRBV6-3 to TRBJ2-5; 7 positions match TRBD2. Germline-derived CDR1 and CDR2 are MNHEY and SVGEGT. V gave up 6 bases and J gave up 9 bases; unmatched junction bases: 10. CDR3 length equals 13 residues.

This chain links TRBV21-1 with TRBJ2-1. TRBV21-1 is labeled a pseudogene. The length of the CDR3 is 17 residues. The CDR3: CASSKINSFGIHNEQFF. For the CDR3, the DNA is TGTGCCAGCAGCAAAATTAATAGTTTCGGTATCCACAATGAGCAGTTCTTC.

Only a few counts were recorded for this clonotype. This chain links TRBV4-3 with TRBJ2-3, with 8 bases matching TRBD1. The V segment lost 0 bases and the J segment 2 bases; nucleotides outside the gene matches: 7. Germline assignment: CDR1 LGHNA and CDR2 YSLEER. The CDR3 sequence is 17 residues long. CDR3: CASSQELRQGNTDTQYF. The DNA of the CDR3 is TGCGCCAGCAGCCAAGAACTCAGACAGGGGAACACAGATACGCAGTATTTT.

The genes are TRBV20-1 and TRBJ2-1; the match to TRBD2 covers 9 bases. CDR1 is DFQATT, CDR2 SNEGSKA, per germline (reference sequence). V lost 6 bases to trimming and J lost 5 bases; unmatched junction nucleotides: 8. The length of the CDR3 is 14 residues. The CDR3 protein is CSAFAGGPHNEQFF. The CDR3 DNA is TGCAGTGCGTTTGCGGGAGGGCCCCACAATGAGCAGTTCTTC.

This clonotype was observed a few times. One end of the junction does not line up with germline, which may come from a read error. The chain employs TRBV6-5 and TRBJ2-6; D remains unclear. Germline-derived CDR1 and CDR2 are MNHEY and SVGAGI. The CDR3 length is 14 residues. CDR3 protein: CASSYLGLTNILTF. CDR3 bases: TGTGCCAGCAGTTATCTCGGGCTGACCAACATCCTGACTTTC.

The chain has TRBV15 and TRBJ2-2; the D is unclear. The CDR3 covers 14 residues. V was clipped by 5 bases and J by 6 bases, with 13 bases between them. Germline values: CDR1 LNHNV, CDR2 YYDKDF (reference sequence). The CDR3 spells CATSGPNRPGELFF. For the CDR3, the DNA is TGTGCCACCAGCGGCCCAAATCGGCCCGGGGAGCTGTTTTTT.

Only a few counts were recorded for this clonotype. V gene TRBV5-1 combines with J gene TRBJ1-2, with TRBD1 matching 9 bases. Germline V gene data show CDR1 as SGHRS and CDR2 as YFSETQ. V shed 4 bases and J 8 bases; nucleotides not matched to a gene: 6. This CDR3 has 13 residues. The CDR3 coding sequence is TGCGCCAGCAGCCCCGGGACAGGGATGGGCTACACCTTC. Its translation is CASSPGTGMGYTF.